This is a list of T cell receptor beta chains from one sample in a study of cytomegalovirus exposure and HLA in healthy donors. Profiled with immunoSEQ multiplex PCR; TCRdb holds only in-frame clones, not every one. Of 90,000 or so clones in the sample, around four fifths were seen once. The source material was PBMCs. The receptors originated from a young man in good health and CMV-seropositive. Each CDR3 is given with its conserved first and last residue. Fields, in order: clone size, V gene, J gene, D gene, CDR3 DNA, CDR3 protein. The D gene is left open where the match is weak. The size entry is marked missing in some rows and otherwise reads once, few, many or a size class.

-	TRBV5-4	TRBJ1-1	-	TGTGCCAGCAGCTTGGCCCCGACAGCCATGAACACTGAAGCTTTCTTT	CASSLAPTAMNTEAFF
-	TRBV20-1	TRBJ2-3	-	TGCAGTGAACGAGGAGCAGATACGCAGTATTTT	CSERGADTQYF
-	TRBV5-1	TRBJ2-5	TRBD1	TGCGCCAGCAGCCTACAGGGGGCTACAGGAGAGACCCAGTACTTC	CASSLQGATGETQYF
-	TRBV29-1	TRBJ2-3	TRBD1	TGCAGCGTCCTCGGGACAGTTCATAGGTCCACAGATACGCAGTATTTT	CSVLGTVHRSTDTQYF
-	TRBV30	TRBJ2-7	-	TGTGCCTGGATGTCCGGTAACGAGCAGTACTTC	CAWMSGNEQYF
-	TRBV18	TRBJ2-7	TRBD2	TGTGCCAGCTCACCCCCGACTAGCGGGGCCACCTACGAGCAGTACTTC	CASSPPTSGATYEQYF
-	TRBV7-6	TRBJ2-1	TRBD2	TGTGCCAGCAGCTTAGGAGCGGGAGTGGTTTATGAGCAGTTCTTC	CASSLGAGVVYEQFF
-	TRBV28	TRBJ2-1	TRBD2	TGTGCCAGCAGGGGCCTAGCGGGAACCTACAATGAGCAGTTCTTC	CASRGLAGTYNEQFF
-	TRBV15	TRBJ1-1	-	TGTGCCACCAGCAGAGATGGGAGCTTCGGAGCTTTCTTT	CATSRDGSFGAFF
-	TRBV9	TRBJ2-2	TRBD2	TGTGCCAGCAGCGTACTCTCCGCGGGACTAGTGAACACCGGGGAGCTGTTTTTT	CASSVLSAGLVNTGELFF
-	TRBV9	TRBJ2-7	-	TGTGCCAGCAGCGTAGGTGAAGGGGCAAAGTACGAGCAGTACTTC	CASSVGEGAKYEQYF
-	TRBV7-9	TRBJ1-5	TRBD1	TGTGCCAGCAGCTTAGCGGGACAGAATCAGCCCCAGCATTTT	CASSLAGQNQPQHF
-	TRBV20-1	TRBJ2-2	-	TGCAGTGCTGCGGCGGGGGAGCTGTTTTTT	CSAAAGELFF
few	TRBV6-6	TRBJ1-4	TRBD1	TGTGCCAGCAATCCGGGACAGGGAGGAGAAAAACTGTTTTTT	CASNPGQGGEKLFF
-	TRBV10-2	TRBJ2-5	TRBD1	TGCGCCAGCAGTGAGAGCGTGGGGGGACAGGAGAACTTC	CASSESVGGQENF
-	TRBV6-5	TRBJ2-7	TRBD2	TGTGCCAGCAGCCTCGGGGCCGGGGGGAGGTACGAGCAGTACTTC	CASSLGAGGRYEQYF
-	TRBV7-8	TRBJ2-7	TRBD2	TGTGCCAGCAGCTTGACCCCCCCTAGCGGGACCTACGAGCAGTACTTC	CASSLTPPSGTYEQYF
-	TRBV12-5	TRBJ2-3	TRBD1	TGTGCTAGTGGTTTGTCACGCACGGGGACAGGGGAGACAGATACGCAGTATTTT	CASGLSRTGTGETDTQYF
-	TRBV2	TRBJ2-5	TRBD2	TGTGCCAGCAGGGACGGGGGGGGCGGAGAGACCCAGTACTTC	CASRDGGGGETQYF
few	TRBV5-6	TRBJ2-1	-	TGTGCCAGCAGCTTGGACGCCGGAGCGGGGCAGTTCTTC	CASSLDAGAGQFF
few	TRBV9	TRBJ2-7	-	TGTGCCAGCAGCCGAAGCGGTACCTACGAGCAGTACTTC	CASSRSGTYEQYF
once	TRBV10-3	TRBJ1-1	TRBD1	TGTGCCATCAGTGGGTTAGGACAGGGCGGTGAAGCTTTCTTT	CAISGLGQGGEAFF
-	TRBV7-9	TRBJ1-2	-	TGTGCCAGCAGCTTATTTAGCTCGGCGAATGGCTACACCTTC	CASSLFSSANGYTF
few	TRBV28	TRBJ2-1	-	TGTGCCAGCGGGGCGATCAGCTCCTACAATGAGCAGTTCTTC	CASGAISSYNEQFF
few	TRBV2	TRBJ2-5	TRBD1	TGTGCCAGTGGACAGGTGTACCAAGAGACCCAGTACTTC	CASGQVYQETQYF
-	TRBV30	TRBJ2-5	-	TGTGCCTGGGGAGGTCTACAGGGTGAGACCCAGTACTTC	CAWGGLQGETQYF
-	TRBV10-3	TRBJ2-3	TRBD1	TGTGCCATCAAACGGGACAGCCCTAGCACAGATACGCAGTATTTT	CAIKRDSPSTDTQYF
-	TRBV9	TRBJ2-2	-	TGTGCCAGCAGCGCGGTGAGAGGAACCGGGGAGCTGTTTTTT	CASSAVRGTGELFF
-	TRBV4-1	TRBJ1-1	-	TGCGCCAGCAGCCAAGATTCGGTCGAAGCTTTCTTT	CASSQDSVEAFF
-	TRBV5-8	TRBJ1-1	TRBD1	TGTGCCAGCAGCTTGGGAGTGAGGGGGCTTAAGGACACTGAAGCTTTCTTT	CASSLGVRGLKDTEAFF
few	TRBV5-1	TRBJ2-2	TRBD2	TGCGCCAGCAGCTTAACTAGCGGGAGCGGGGAGCTGTTTTTT	CASSLTSGSGELFF
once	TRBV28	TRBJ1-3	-	TGTGCCAGCAGTCAACAGGGCTCTGGAAACACCATATATTTT	CASSQQGSGNTIYF
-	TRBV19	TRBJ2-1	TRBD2	TGTGCCACAGCGGGACCCGCGGGAACCGGTGAGCAGTTCTTC	CATAGPAGTGEQFF
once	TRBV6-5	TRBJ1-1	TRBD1	TGTGCCAGCAGTTCTCAGGGGGCTCTAACTGAAGCTTTCTTT	CASSSQGALTEAFF
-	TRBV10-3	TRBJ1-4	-	TGTGCCATCAGTGGAGAGGGCGTGGGAAAACTGTTTTTT	CAISGEGVGKLFF
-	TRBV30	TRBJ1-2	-	TGTGCCTGGAGCCGCAACCGGGACTACCAGAACTATGGCTACACCTTC	CAWSRNRDYQNYGYTF
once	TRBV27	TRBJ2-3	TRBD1	TGTGCCAGCAGTCCCGAATGGACAGGGGTCACAGATACGCAGTATTTT	CASSPEWTGVTDTQYF
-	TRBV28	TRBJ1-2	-	TGTGCCAGCAGCAACAGGGAAGATGGCTACACCTTC	CASSNREDGYTF
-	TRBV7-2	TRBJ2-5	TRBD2	TGTGCCAGCACCCTCCCGGGAGTGGCGGGAGTGGAGGAGACCCAGTACTTC	CASTLPGVAGVEETQYF
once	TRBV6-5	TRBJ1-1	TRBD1	TGTGCCAGCAGTCCTTCAACCGGGACAGGGCTTGAAGCTTTCTTT	CASSPSTGTGLEAFF
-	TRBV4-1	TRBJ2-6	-	TGCGCCAGCAGCCAAGAGGGCGGGGCAAGCTCTGGGGCCAACGTCCTGACTTTC	CASSQEGGASSGANVLTF
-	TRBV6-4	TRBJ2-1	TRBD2	TGTGCCAGCAGTGACTCGGGCGGGAGAAGAGACAATGAGCAGTTCTTC	CASSDSGGRRDNEQFF
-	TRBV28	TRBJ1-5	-	TGTGCCAGCAGTCCATCAGGGGTCGGCCAGCCCCAGCATTTT	CASSPSGVGQPQHF
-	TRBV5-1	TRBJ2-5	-	TGCGCCAGCAGCTTATATAGCGAGCCTCGCGAGACCCAGTACTTC	CASSLYSEPRETQYF
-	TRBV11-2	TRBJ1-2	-	TGTGCCAGCAGCTTAGGAACAGGCACCTATGGCTACACCTTC	CASSLGTGTYGYTF
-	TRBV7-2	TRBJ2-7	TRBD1	TGTGCCAGCAGACGGGGACAGGGGTCCTACGAGCAGTACTTC	CASRRGQGSYEQYF
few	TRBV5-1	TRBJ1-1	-	TGCGCCAGCAGCTTTACAGGGTTGAACACTGAAGCTTTCTTT	CASSFTGLNTEAFF
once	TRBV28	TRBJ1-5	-	TGTGCCAGCAGTTCTCCTCCAGGGAACCAGCCCCAGCATTTT	CASSSPPGNQPQHF
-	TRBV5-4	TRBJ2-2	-	TGTGCCAGCAGCCCAAACAGGGAAACTAACACCGGGGAGCTGTTTTTT	CASSPNRETNTGELFF
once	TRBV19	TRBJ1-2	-	TGTGCCAGTAACCCGGACAAGAACTATGGCTACACCTTC	CASNPDKNYGYTF
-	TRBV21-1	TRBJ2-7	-	TGTGCCACCGACCTGCGGGAGTTTTTTAGTAGCTCCTACGAGCAGTACTTC	CATDLREFFSSSYEQYF
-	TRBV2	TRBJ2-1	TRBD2	TGTGCCAGTAGTTCAGCGGGAGAGGTGGGGAATGAGCAGTTCTTC	CASSSAGEVGNEQFF
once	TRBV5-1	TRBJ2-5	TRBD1	TGCGCCAGCAGCACCGGACAGGGACAAGAGACCCAGTACTTC	CASSTGQGQETQYF
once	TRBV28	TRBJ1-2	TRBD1	TGTGCCAGCACCCAATGGGGGGGACAGGGCTTGGATGGCTACACCTTC	CASTQWGGQGLDGYTF
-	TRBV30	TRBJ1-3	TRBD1	TGTGCCTGGAGTGTAAGGGACAGGGGTCGAAACACCATATATTTT	CAWSVRDRGRNTIYF
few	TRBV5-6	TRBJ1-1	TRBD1	TGTGCCAGCAGTTTTCCCGGGACAGTTAACACTGAAGCTTTCTTT	CASSFPGTVNTEAFF
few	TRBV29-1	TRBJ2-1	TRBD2	TGCAGCGTCTCGCTTAGCGGGAGGGCCGTGAATGAGCAGTTCTTC	CSVSLSGRAVNEQFF